This T cell receptor (beta chain) appears in the sequencing data of a study of blood T cell repertoires in COVID-19. Study overall: The samples span acute and convalescent COVID-19 from the United States, Italy and Spain.

V lost 2 bases and J lost 6, with 8 bases in between. Per germline, CDR1 SEHNR and CDR2 FQNEAQ (reference sequence). This CDR3 comprises 12 residues. Per the original data handling: Quantification of nucleated cells was approximated via reference gene primer amplification. The protocol was immunoSEQ multiplex PCR, while the TCRdb copy is restricted to in-frame clones and leaves out a portion. That table gives V, J and clone size, and the DNA gave D and trimming. Of about 480,000 clones detected, roughly 90% appear once; the ten largest clones hold approximately 4.5%. Turning to this clone: The sample carries other DNA sequences with the same CDR3.

The V gene is TRBV7-9, the J gene TRBJ2-7; TRBD2 might be the D (5 bases). The receptor's source is a woman in her 30s with acute or convalescent COVID-19. Sequencing was performed on peripheral blood. The CDR3 coding sequence is TGTGCCAGCAGCTTAACGGGGAGCGAGCAGTACTTC. Protein: CASSLTGSEQYF.